This TCR beta chain was identified in a study of cytomegalovirus exposure and HLA in healthy donors. Study-level points and caveats: Further analysis was carried out later, and it showed several of the most significant clusters appearing linked to common viral pathogens.

Details on this clone: The target antigen is unknown.

Both 60 Vbeta primers and 13 Jbeta primers went into the PCR. Measured with immunoSEQ multiplex PCR; TCRdb has only the in-frame clones, and not every one. The profile shows fewer than 200,000 clones, about three quarters of them singletons. This CDR3 is built from 15 residues. Trimming pared 5 bases from V and 5 bases from J, leaving 16 bases between. Germline assignment: CDR1 SGHNT and CDR2 YENEEA. Despite likely unrecorded immune exposures, the donors were nominally healthy at the time of sampling. The clonotype was recovered from a man between 40 and 49 years old in good health and CMV-seronegative. The sample taken for sequencing was PBMCs. The V call is TRBV11-3, the J call TRBJ2-1; a possible D gene is TRBD2 (6 bases). The CDR3 sequence: CASSGTGLTNNEQFF. As DNA, the CDR3 is TGTGCCAGCAGCGGTACGGGACTTACCAACAATGAGCAGTTCTTC.